The clone carrying this T cell receptor (beta chain) occurred a few times. What it recognizes is unknown. cDNA libraries of TCR beta carried unique molecular identifiers. Input amounts of 1 to 10 million T cells were used. These gave 500,000 or so cDNA molecules, so each molecule approximated one T cell. TCRdb processed the PCR reads anew with MiXCR; each CDR3 protein has one entry. The sample includes about 810,000 distinct CDR3 sequences, about 57% of them seen just once. Germline CDR1 reads SQVTM; CDR2 reads ANQGSEA. V lost 3 bases to trimming and J lost 2 bases, with 20 bases between them. The CDR3 spans 16 residues. This specimen comes from a study of post-analysis software for immune sequencing data. Study as a whole: Relapsing-remitting, secondary progressive and progressive-relapsing courses of multiple sclerosis were included.

Study conclusions and caveats: Controls had lower frequencies than patients of four or five TRBV segments, which included TRBV5-6, TRBV5-1 and TRBV20-1. Strong same-batch co-clustering of samples appeared with F measure clustering. Normalized Chao1 diversity was significantly lower in multiple sclerosis patients than in controls.

The receptor comes from a girl aged 10 to 17 with multiple sclerosis. Input material: blood. V and J are TRBV29-1 and TRBJ2-7, with D possibly being TRBD1 (6 bases). CDR3 amino acids: CSVEFGGHPTTYEQYF. CDR3 bases: TGCAGCGTTGAGTTTGGGGGACATCCCACCACCTACGAGCAGTACTTC.